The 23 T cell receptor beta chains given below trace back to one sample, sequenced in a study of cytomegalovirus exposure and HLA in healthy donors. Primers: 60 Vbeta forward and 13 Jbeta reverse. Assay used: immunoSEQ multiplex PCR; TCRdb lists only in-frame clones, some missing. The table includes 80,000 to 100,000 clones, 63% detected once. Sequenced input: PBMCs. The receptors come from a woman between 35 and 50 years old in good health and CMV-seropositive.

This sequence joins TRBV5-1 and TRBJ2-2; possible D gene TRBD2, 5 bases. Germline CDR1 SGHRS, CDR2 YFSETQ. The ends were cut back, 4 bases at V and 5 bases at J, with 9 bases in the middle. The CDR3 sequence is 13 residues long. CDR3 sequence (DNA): TGCGCCAGCAGCCAGGAGGTTACCGGGGAGCTGTTTTTT. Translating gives CASSQEVTGELFF.

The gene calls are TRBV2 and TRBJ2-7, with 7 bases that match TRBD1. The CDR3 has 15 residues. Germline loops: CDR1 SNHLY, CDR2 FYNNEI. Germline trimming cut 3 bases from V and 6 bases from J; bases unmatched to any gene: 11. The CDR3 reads CASSERPRQGFEQYF. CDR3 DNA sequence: TGTGCCAGCAGTGAGAGGCCCCGACAGGGATTCGAGCAGTACTTC.

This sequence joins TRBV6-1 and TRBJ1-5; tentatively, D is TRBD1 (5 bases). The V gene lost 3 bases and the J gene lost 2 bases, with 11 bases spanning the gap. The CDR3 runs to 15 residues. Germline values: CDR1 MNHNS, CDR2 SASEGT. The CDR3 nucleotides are TGTGCCAGCAGTGATAAGGGGATGGGCAATCAGCCCCAGCATTTT. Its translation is CASSDKGMGNQPQHF.

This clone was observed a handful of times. The CDR3: CASSQVVGGTGELFF. DNA for the CDR3: TGTGCCAGCAGCCAAGTCGTGGGGGGCACCGGGGAGCTGTTTTTT. The V call is TRBV14, the J call TRBJ2-2, with a weak D call TRBD2 (6 bases). Germline lookup yields CDR1 SGHDN and CDR2 FVKESK. The CDR3 length is 15 residues. Trimming pared 1 base from V and 4 bases from J, leaving 10 bases between.

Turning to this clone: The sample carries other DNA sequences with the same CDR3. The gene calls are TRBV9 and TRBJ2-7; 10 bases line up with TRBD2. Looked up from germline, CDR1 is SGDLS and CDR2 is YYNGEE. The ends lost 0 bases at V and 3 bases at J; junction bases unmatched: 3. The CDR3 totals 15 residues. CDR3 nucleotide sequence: TGTGCCAGCAGCGTAGGGGCTAGCGGGAGCTACGAGCAGTACTTC. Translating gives CASSVGASGSYEQYF.

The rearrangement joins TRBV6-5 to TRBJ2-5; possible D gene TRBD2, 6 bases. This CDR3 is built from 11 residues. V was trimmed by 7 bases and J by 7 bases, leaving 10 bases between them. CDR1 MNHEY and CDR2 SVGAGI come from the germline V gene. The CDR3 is CASTSGGTQYF. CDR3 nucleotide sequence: TGTGCCAGCACATCCGGGGGGACCCAGTACTTC.

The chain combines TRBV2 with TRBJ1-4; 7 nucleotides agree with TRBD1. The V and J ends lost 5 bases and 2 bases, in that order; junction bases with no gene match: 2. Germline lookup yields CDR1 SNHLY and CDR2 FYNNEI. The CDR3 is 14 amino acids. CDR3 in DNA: TGTGCCAGCAGTACAGGGGCGACTAATGAAAAACTGTTTTTT. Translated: CASSTGATNEKLFF.

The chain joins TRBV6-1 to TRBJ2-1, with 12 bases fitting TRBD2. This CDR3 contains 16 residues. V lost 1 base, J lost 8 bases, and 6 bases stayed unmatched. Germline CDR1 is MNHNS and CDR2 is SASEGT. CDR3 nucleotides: TGTGCCAGCAGTGAAGGGACTAGCGGGATAGTTTATGAGCAGTTCTTC. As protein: CASSEGTSGIVYEQFF.

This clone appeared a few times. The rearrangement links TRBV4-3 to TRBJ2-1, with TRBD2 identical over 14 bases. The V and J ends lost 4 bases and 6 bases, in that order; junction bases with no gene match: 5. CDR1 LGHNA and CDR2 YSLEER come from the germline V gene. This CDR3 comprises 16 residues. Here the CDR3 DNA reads TGCGCCAGCAGCCCCAGAGGGACTAGCGGGAGCAATGAGCAGTTCTTC. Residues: CASSPRGTSGSNEQFF.

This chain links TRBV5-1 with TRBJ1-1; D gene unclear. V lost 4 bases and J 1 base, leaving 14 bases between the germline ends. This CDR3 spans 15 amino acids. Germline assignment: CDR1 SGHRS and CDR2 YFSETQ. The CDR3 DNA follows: TGCGCCAGCAGCACGGGTCAGAGGGCGAACACTGAAGCTTTCTTT. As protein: CASSTGQRANTEAFF.

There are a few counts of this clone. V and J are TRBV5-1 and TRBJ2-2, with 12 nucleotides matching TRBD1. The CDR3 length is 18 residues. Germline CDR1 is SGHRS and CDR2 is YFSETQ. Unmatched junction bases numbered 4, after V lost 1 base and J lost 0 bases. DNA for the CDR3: TGCGCCAGCAGCTTGCTAGGGACAGGGGGCGCGAACACCGGGGAGCTGTTTTTT. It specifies CASSLLGTGGANTGELFF.

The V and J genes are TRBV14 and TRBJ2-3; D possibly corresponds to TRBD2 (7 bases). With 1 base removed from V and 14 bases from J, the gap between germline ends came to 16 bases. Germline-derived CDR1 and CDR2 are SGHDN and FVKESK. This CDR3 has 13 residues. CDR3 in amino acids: CASSQVGGAPSYF. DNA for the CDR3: TGTGCCAGCAGCCAAGTTGGGGGGGCTCCCTCGTATTTT.

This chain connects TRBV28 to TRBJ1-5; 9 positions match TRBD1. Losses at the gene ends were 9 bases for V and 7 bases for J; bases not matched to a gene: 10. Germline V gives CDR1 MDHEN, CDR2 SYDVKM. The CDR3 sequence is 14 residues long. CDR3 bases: TGTGCCAGTGCGACCGGGACAGGGCGCCAGCCCCAGCATTTT. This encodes CASATGTGRQPQHF.

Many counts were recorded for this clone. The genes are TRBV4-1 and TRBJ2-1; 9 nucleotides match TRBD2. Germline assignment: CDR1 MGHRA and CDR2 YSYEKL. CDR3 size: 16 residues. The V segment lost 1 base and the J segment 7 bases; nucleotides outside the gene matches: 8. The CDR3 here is CASSQVGGRARNEQFF. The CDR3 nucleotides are TGCGCCAGCAGCCAAGTGGGCGGGAGGGCCCGGAATGAGCAGTTCTTC.

CDR3 in amino acids: CASSFNGDTEAFF. CDR3 nucleotide sequence: TGCGCCAGCAGCTTCAACGGAGACACTGAAGCTTTCTTT. The genes are TRBV5-1 and TRBJ1-1; D gene ambiguous. CDR1 and CDR2 (germline): SGHRS, YFSETQ. The CDR3 loop spans 13 amino acids. The V and J ends lost 2 bases and 3 bases respectively, with 8 bases between them.

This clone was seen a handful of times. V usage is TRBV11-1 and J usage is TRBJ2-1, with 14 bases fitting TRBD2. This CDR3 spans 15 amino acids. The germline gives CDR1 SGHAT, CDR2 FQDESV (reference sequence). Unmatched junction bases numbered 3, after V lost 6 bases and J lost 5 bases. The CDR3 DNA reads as TGTGCCAGCAGGTCGGGACTAGCGGGAGACAATGAGCAGTTCTTC. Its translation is CASRSGLAGDNEQFF.

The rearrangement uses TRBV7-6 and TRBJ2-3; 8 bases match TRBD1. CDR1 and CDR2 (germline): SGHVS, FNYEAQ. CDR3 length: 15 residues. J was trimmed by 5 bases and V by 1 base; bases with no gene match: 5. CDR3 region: CASSLGTGKVDTQYF. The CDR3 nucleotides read TGTGCCAGCAGCTTAGGGACAGGGAAGGTAGATACGCAGTATTTT.

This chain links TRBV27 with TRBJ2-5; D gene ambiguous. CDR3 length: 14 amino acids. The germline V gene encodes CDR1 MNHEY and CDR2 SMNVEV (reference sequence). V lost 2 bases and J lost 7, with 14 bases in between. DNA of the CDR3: TGTGCCAGCAGTTTACTAGGCTCGAAAGGGACCCAGTACTTC. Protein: CASSLLGSKGTQYF.

CDR3 amino acids: CASSPRGGSMETQYF. The CDR3 DNA reads TGTGCCAGCTCACCACGGGGCGGGAGTATGGAGACCCAGTACTTC. V usage is TRBV18 and J usage is TRBJ2-5, with 7 bases aligning to TRBD2. Germline CDR1 KGHSH, CDR2 LQKENI. J was trimmed by 5 bases and V by 1 base; bases with no gene match: 7. The CDR3 extends over 15 amino acids.

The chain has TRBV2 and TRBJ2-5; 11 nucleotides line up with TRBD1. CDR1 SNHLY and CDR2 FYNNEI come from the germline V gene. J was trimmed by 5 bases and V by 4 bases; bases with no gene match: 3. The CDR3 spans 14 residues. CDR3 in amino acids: CASSVGQGGETQYF. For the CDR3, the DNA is TGTGCCAGCAGTGTGGGACAGGGGGGGGAGACCCAGTACTTC.

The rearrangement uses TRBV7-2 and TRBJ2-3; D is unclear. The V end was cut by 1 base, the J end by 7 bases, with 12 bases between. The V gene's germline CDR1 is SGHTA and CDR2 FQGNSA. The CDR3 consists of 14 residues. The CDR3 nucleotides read TGTGCCAGCAGCTTAGGGCGGAGCCAAAATACGCAGTATTTT. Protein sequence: CASSLGRSQNTQYF.

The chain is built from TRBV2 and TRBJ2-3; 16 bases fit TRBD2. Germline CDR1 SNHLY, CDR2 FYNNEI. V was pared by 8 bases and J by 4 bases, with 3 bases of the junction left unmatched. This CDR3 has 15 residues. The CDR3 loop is CASGGTSGRADTQYF. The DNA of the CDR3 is TGTGCCAGCGGGGGGACTAGCGGGAGGGCAGATACGCAGTATTTT. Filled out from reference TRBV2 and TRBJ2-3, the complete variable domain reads EPEVTQTPSHQVTQMGQEVILRCVPISNHLYFYWYRQILGQKVEFLVSFYNNEISEKSEIFDDQFSVERPDGSNFTLKIRSTKLEDSAMYFCASGGTSGRADTQYFGPGTRLTVL.

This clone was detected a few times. CDR3 in amino acids: CASSWTDRGPTEAFF. CDR3 bases: TGTGCCAGCAGCTGGACAGACAGGGGGCCCACTGAAGCTTTCTTT. The gene calls are TRBV7-8 and TRBJ1-1, with 10 bases fitting TRBD1. V was clipped by 4 bases and J by 4 bases; unmatched bases: 6. Germline V CDR1 and CDR2: SGHVS, FQNEAQ. The CDR3 sequence is 15 residues long. Based on the CDR3 plus reference TRBV7-8 and TRBJ1-1, the full variable domain is GAGVSQSPRYKVAKRGQDVALRCDPISGHVSLFWYQQALGQGPEFLTYFQNEAQLDKSGLPSDRFFAERPEGSVSTLKIQRTQQEDSAVYLCASSWTDRGPTEAFFGQGTRLTVV.